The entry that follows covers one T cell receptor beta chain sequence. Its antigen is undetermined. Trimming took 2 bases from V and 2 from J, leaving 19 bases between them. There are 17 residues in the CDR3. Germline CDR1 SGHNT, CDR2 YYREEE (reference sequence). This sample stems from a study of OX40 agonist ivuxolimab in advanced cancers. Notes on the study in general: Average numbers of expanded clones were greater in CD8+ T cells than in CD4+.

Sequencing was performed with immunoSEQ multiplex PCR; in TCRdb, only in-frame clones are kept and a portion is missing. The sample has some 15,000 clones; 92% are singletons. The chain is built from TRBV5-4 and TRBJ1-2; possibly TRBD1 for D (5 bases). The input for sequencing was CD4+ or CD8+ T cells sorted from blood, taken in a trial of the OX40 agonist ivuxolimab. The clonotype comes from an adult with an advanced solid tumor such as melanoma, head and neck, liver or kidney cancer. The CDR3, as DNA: TGTGCCAGCAGCTTCTATTTAGGGGCAGGATCAAACTATGGCTACACCTTC. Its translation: CASSFYLGAGSNYGYTF.